This TCR beta chain was profiled in a study of T cells after yellow fever vaccination. Study-wide results and limits: Reappearance after the booster was seen for most primary-vaccination clones, at approximately 97% CD4 and around 88% CD8.

V lost 5 bases to trimming and J lost 4 bases, with 17 bases between them. The germline V gene has CDR1 SGHVS and CDR2 FNYEAQ. The CDR3 runs 15 residues. This clonotype has a count of ten or more. Its antigen is as yet unknown. UMIs and a universal primer site were added when TCR cDNA was made by 5'RACE template switching. Each CDR3 protein gets one entry after TCRdb re-called the 5' RACE reads with MiXCR. The repertoire holds some 300,000 distinct CDR3 sequences, with more than 3% as singletons. The TCR was taken from a young man who received the YFV17D yellow fever vaccine. Sequences were derived from PBMCs, sampled on the day of the yellow fever booster vaccination. The gene calls are TRBV7-6 and TRBJ1-1; D is undetermined. The DNA for the CDR3 is TGTGCCAGCAGCACCCTGTCCCCTTCGGGCACTGAAGCTTTCTTT. This sequence encodes CASSTLSPSGTEAFF.